The subject of this entry is one T cell receptor (beta chain). This sample was taken from a study of blood T cell repertoires in COVID-19. Overall study context: Samples representing acute and convalescent COVID-19 were sourced from the United States, Italy and Spain. The analysed material was cDNA or gDNA that came from T cells, B-cell-depleted T cells, or PBMCs.

The CDR3 sequence is 15 residues long. Trimming took off 1 base at V and 3 bases at J, with 13 bases between the two ends. Germline CDR1 is KGHSH and CDR2 is LQKENI. Authors' methods: Amplified reference gene primers provided the basis for estimating nucleated cell counts. Using immunoSEQ multiplex PCR, the repertoire was profiled, and TCRdb retains in-frame clones only, with some absent. V, J and clone size reflect that table, while D and trimming were determined from the DNA. The sample lists under 250,000 clones; about 89% were seen once. The receptor comes from a woman aged 60 to 75 who had recovered from COVID-19. The source material was peripheral blood. The genes are TRBV18 and TRBJ2-7; a weak D match, TRBD1 (7 bases). CDR3 coding DNA: TGTGCCAGCTCACCACGGGCGGGACAGAGCTACGAGCAGTACTTC. Protein sequence: CASSPRAGQSYEQYF.